Each of the 11 T cell receptor beta chains below was sequenced from the same sample in a study of CXCR3-negative and CXCR3-positive naive CD8 T cells. Study results and limitations: Compared with CXCR3-negative naive cells, CXCR3-positive naive cells showed more hydrophobic TRB CDR3s.

All TRB cDNA libraries came from 5' RACE performed with UMI labels. For each CDR3 protein, TCRdb gives one entry from its re-call of the 5' RACE reads, without DNA. In all, the sample yields some 140,000 distinct CDR3 sequences. The antigens of these receptors remain unknown. Sequenced sample: naive CXCR3+ CD8+ T cells from blood. Subset defined: CD45RO-CCR7+CD27+CD95- naive CD8+ T cells expressing CXCR3 (TNR3+). The receptors derive from a human donor in good health. Some clones in this sample may be carry-over from other donors' samples.

The chain uses TRBV9 and TRBJ2-1. CDR3 size: 15 residues. CDR1 is SGDLS, CDR2 YYNGEE, per germline. The CDR3: CASSVGRGSYNEQFF.

This rearrangement joins TRBV7-9 to TRBJ1-1; TCRdb designates TRBD1, a call that cannot be tested without DNA. Germline assignment: CDR1 SEHNR and CDR2 FQNEAQ (reference sequence). This CDR3 has 14 residues. CDR3 sequence: CASSGQMINTEAFF.

The chain combines TRBV28 with TRBJ2-7; TCRdb's D gene call, TRBD1, goes unchecked for lack of DNA. The CDR3 is 15 amino acids. CDR1 and CDR2 from the germline V gene are MDHEN and SYDVKM. The CDR3 reads CASSQRLTGVYEQYF.

The chain is built from TRBV12-3 or TRBV12-4 and TRBJ1-2; TCRdb picks TRBD1, but there is no DNA to check that call. There are 15 residues in the CDR3. This CDR3 is CATGDNRERVYGYTF.

The rearrangement links TRBV7-8 to TRBJ2-3; TCRdb reports TRBD2, a call that lacks DNA to check it against. Germline loops: CDR1 SGHVS, CDR2 FQNEAQ. The CDR3 is made up of 15 amino acids. The chain's CDR3 is CASSTGTSGGDTQYF.

The chain carries TRBV29-1 and TRBJ1-2. Germline CDR1 SQVTM, CDR2 ANQGSEA. The CDR3 has 16 residues. The CDR3 reads CSVEDNRWKNNYGYTF.

V usage is TRBV29-1 and J usage is TRBJ2-7; absent DNA, TCRdb's TRBD1 call cannot be checked. The CDR3 loop spans 11 amino acids. Germline CDR1 is SQVTM and CDR2 is ANQGSEA. The CDR3 is CSVQQGGEQYF.

The chain joins TRBV29-1 to TRBJ2-7; there is no DNA to check the TCRdb D call of TRBD1. The CDR3 consists of 15 residues. Germline CDR1 and CDR2: SQVTM and ANQGSEA. CDR3 protein: CSVDIPDTPPYEQYF.

CDR3 sequence reads: CASSLLQGGTNEKLFF. The V call is TRBV7-9, the J call TRBJ1-4; the D call of TRBD1 rests on TCRdb alone, since no DNA is present to check it. This CDR3 region has 16 residues. Germline CDR1 reads SEHNR; CDR2 reads FQNEAQ (reference sequence).

J is TRBJ1-1 and V is TRBV15. The germline CDR1 and CDR2 sequences are LNHNV and YYDKDF (reference sequence). There are 13 residues in the CDR3. CDR3 sequence: CATSSDPFTEAFF.

The chain carries TRBV7-6 and TRBJ1-1; TCRdb names TRBD1, which stays unverified in the absence of DNA. The CDR3 sequence is 14 residues long. Germline loops: CDR1 SGHVS, CDR2 FNYEAQ. The CDR3: CASSSGTVNTEAFF.